A selection of T cell receptor beta chains follows, all from one sample in a study of blood T cell repertoires in COVID-19. Produced via immunoSEQ multiplex PCR; TCRdb's table is partial and in-frame only. The data show approximately 220,000 clones, roughly nine tenths seen once. Sequenced sample: PBMCs or T cells enriched from blood (not recorded which). These TCRs come from a woman aged 25 to 39 who had recovered from COVID-19. Each CDR3 is given without its conserved first and last residue. Fields, in order: D gene, V gene, J gene, CDR3 protein. The D gene is left open where the match is weak.

D: NA
V: TRBV5-4
J: TRBJ2-3
CDR3: ASSTSRTDTQY

D: TRBD1
V: TRBV4-1
J: TRBJ2-3
CDR3: ASSRRTGESADTQY

D: NA
V: TRBV19
J: TRBJ2-2
CDR3: ASKQAANTGELF

D: TRBD1
V: TRBV19
J: TRBJ2-7
CDR3: ANPGQWNEQY

D: TRBD2
V: TRBV11-3
J: TRBJ2-7
CDR3: ASSLGVGGGTYEQY

D: NA
V: TRBV4-1
J: TRBJ2-7
CDR3: ASSQVQGTSYEQY

D: NA
V: TRBV7-6
J: TRBJ1-1
CDR3: ASSLAGRGIRNTEAF

D: TRBD1
V: TRBV4-3
J: TRBJ1-1
CDR3: ASSQADRGPEAF

D: NA
V: TRBV7-9
J: TRBJ1-1
CDR3: ASSLGTGETEAF

D: TRBD2
V: TRBV7-3
J: TRBJ2-2
CDR3: ASSLPGLAGRNTGELF

D: NA
V: TRBV6-5
J: TRBJ1-2
CDR3: ASSTGLEGYT